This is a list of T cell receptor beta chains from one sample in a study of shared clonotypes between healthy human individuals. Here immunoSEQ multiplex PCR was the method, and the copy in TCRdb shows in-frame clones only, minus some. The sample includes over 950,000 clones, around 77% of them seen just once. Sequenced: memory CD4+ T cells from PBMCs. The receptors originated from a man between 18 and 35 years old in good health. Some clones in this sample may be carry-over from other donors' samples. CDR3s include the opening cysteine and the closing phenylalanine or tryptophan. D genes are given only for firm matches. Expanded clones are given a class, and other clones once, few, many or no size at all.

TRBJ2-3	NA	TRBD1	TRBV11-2	TGTGCCAGCAGACAGGGGACCACAGATACGCAGTATTTT	CASRQGTTDTQYF
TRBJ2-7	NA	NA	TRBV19	TGTGCCAGTAGTATCCAGGGTATCCGGGCGGCCGAGCAGTACTTC	CASSIQGIRAAEQYF
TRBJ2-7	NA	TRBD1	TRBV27	TGTGCCACCAAACCAGACAGGGGGGTCTTCGAGCAGTACTTC	CATKPDRGVFEQYF
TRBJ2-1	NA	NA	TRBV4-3	TGCGCCAGCAGCCTGAAGGGAGCCACCACAGGGCGGAATGAGCAGTTCTTC	CASSLKGATTGRNEQFF
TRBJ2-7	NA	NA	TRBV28	TGTGCCAGCAGTTTGAGGCTGGGCGAGCAGTACTTC	CASSLRLGEQYF
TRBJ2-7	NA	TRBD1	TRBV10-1	TGCGCCAGCAGTCAGACAGGGGCCCGCTCCGGCTACGAGCAGTACTTC	CASSQTGARSGYEQYF
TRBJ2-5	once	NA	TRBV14	TGTGCCAGTCGTGGATTGGCGGCGGAGACCCAGTACTTC	CASRGLAAETQYF
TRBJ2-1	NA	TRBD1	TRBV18	TGTGCCAGCTCACCACAAGGACAGGGCTACAATGAGCAGTTCTTC	CASSPQGQGYNEQFF
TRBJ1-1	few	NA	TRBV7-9	TGTGCCAGCAGCTTAGAAACAGGGACCACTGAAGCTTTCTTT	CASSLETGTTEAFF
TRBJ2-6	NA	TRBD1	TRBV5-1	TGCGCCAGCAGCCCGCCCCGACAGGGGAGAATCGCCAACGTCCTGACTTTC	CASSPPRQGRIANVLTF
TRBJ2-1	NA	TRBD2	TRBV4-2	TGTGCCAGCAGCCCGGGACTAGCGGGAGGGGTCTACAATGAGCAGTTCTTC	CASSPGLAGGVYNEQFF
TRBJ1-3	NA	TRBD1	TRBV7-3	TGTGCCAGCAGCTCAGGGGGCGGAAACACCATATATTTT	CASSSGGGNTIYF
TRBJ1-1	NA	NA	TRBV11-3	TGTGCCAGCAGCTTTTGGGAGAACACTGAAGCTTTCTTT	CASSFWENTEAFF
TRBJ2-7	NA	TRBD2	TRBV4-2	TGTGCCAGCAGCCAAGAACTAGCGGGAGGCACCTACGAGCAGTACTTC	CASSQELAGGTYEQYF
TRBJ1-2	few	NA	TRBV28	TGTGCCAGCAGTTTAAACCTCTATGGCTACACCTTC	CASSLNLYGYTF
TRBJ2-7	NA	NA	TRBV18	TGTGCCAGCTCACCGTCCAGACGCTCCTACGAGCAGTACTTC	CASSPSRRSYEQYF
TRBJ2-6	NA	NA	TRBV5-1	TGCGCCAGCCGCCCCTTTGTCTCTGGGGCCAACGTCCTGACTTTC	CASRPFVSGANVLTF
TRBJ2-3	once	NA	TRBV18	TGTGCCAGCTCACCAAGGCAGGGATTCACAGATACGCAGTATTTT	CASSPRQGFTDTQYF
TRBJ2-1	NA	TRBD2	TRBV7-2	TGTGCCAGCAGCGAAAGCGGGAGCCTCGCCAGTGAGCAGTTCTTC	CASSESGSLASEQFF
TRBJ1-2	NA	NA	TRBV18	TGTGCCAGCTCGCCGACCCGATCTAGTGGCTACACCTTC	CASSPTRSSGYTF
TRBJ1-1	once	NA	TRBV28	TGTGCCTCTCCTGAAGCTTTCTTT	CASPEAFF
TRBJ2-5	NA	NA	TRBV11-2	TGTGCCAGCAGCTTAGTAACACGGACTGACTACCAAGAGACCCAGTACTTC	CASSLVTRTDYQETQYF
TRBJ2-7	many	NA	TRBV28	TGTGCCAGCAGTGCCAACAGGGCTTCGGGGTCCTACGAGCAGTACTTC	CASSANRASGSYEQYF
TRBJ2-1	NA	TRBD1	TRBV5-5	TGTGCCAGCAGCAGCGGGACAGGGGGCGTCAGCTCCTACAATGAGCAGTTCTTC	CASSSGTGGVSSYNEQFF
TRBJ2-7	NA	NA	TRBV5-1	TGCGCCAGCAGCTTGCGGACACATGGGGACGAGCAGTACTTC	CASSLRTHGDEQYF
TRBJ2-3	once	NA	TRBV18	TGTGCCAGCTCACCTTTATCAGATGGCACAGATACGCAGTATTTT	CASSPLSDGTDTQYF
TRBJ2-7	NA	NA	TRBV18	TGTGCCAGCTCACTGTATAGCGGCCCTCAGGAGTACTTC	CASSLYSGPQEYF
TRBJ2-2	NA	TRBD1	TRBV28	TGTGCCAGCAGCCCAACAGGGGGCGTGGGCACCGGGGAGCTGTTTTTT	CASSPTGGVGTGELFF
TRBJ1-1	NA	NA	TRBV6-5	TGTGCCAGATTGTCCAGGGACACTGAAGCTTTCTTT	CARLSRDTEAFF
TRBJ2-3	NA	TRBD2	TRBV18	TGTGCCAGCTCAAGAGGGACTAGCGGGAGTTCAGATACGCAGTATTTT	CASSRGTSGSSDTQYF
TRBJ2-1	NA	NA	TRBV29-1	TGCAGCGTTCTCCGGGATCTATACAATGAGCAGTTCTTC	CSVLRDLYNEQFF
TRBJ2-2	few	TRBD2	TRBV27	TGTGCCAGCACCTGGACTAGCGGGAGGCCGTTGGGCACCGGGGAGCTGTTTTTT	CASTWTSGRPLGTGELFF
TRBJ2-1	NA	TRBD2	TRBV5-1	TGCGCCAGCAGCCCCCTTGGCGGGAGGGCCGCCTACAATGAGCAGTTCTTC	CASSPLGGRAAYNEQFF
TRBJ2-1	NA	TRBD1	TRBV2	TGTGCCAGCGCCGAGAGGGGGCCCTCCTTCTTCTTC	CASAERGPSFFF
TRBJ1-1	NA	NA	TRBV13	TGTGCCAGCAGCCTCACCGGGCTGGGGAACACTGAAGCTTTCTTT	CASSLTGLGNTEAFF
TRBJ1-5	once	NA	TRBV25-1	TGTGCCAGCAGTGATACTACCGGGACACGAAATCAGCCCCAGCATTTT	CASSDTTGTRNQPQHF
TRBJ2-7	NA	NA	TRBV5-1	TGCGCCAGCAGCTTTTCAGACGAAAGAAGATACGAGCAGTACTTC	CASSFSDERRYEQYF
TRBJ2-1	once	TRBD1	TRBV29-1	TGCAGCGACAGGGGACGGGCGCTAGAGCAGTTCTTC	CSDRGRALEQFF
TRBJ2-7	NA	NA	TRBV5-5	TGTGCCAGCAGCTTGGGGCGCTACGAGCAGTACTTC	CASSLGRYEQYF
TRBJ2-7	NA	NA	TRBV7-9	TGTGCCAGCAGCTTACTCGACTACGAGCAGTACTTC	CASSLLDYEQYF